This T cell receptor beta chain was recovered during a study of Ad26.COV2.S vaccination and SARS-CoV-2 variants. Study-wide background: This donor came from the COV1001 trial of Ad26.COV2.S. Dosing was one shot or two shots 56 days apart.

CDR1 and CDR2 from the germline V gene are SEHNR and FQNEAQ (reference sequence). V shed 2 bases and J shed 0 bases, with 11 bases lying between them. This CDR3 has 16 residues. Regarding treatment: 15 to 20 received Ad26.COV2.S at low or high dose, single or two shots; several received placebo; per-sample allocation not given. The samples date from day 63 after the first vaccine or placebo injection. Whoever gave the sample was an adult aged 18-55 years in Boston. The assay was immunoSEQ multiplex PCR, and TCRdb's table has in-frame clones only and misses some. The table shows hundreds of thousands of clones, with 80% to 90% occurring only once.

The receptor comes from a person aged 18-60 years who received the Ad26.COV2.S COVID-19 vaccine or a placebo. This specimen consisted of peripheral blood, obtained in a trial of Ad26.COV2.S vaccine versus placebo. The V call is TRBV7-9, the J call TRBJ2-4; D unclear. DNA of the CDR3: TGTGCCAGCAGCTTATCAAAAAGGTCAGCCAAAAACATTCAGTACTTC. It yields the protein CASSLSKRSAKNIQYF.